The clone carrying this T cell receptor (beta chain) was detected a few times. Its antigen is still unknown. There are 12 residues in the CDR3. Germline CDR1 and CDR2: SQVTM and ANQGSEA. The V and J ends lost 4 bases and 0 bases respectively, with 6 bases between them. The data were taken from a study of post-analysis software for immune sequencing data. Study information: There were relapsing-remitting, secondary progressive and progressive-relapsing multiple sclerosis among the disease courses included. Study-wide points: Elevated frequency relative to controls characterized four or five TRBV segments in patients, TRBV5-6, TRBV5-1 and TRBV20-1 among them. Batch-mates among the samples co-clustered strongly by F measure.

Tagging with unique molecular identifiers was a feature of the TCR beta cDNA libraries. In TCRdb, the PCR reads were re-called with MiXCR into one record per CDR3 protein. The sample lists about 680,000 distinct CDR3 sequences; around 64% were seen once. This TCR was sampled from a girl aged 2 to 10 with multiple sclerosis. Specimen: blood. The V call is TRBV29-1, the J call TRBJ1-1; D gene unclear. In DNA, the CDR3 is TGCAGCGTTGTTTGGATGAACACTGAAGCTTTCTTT. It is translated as CSVVWMNTEAFF.